This passage covers 27 T cell receptor beta chains from one sample sequenced in a study of blood T cell repertoires in COVID-19. TCRdb's copy holds only in-frame clones and misses some; the assay was immunoSEQ multiplex PCR. The data show over 90,000 clones, just over 90% seen once. The sample comprised peripheral blood. The receptors here all came from a man aged 45-65 years with acute or convalescent COVID-19.

This sequence joins TRBV24-1 and TRBJ2-1; perhaps TRBD1 as D (5 bases). Trimming shortened V by 1 base and J by 10 bases, and 10 bases separated the two germline ends. The germline V gene encodes CDR1 KGHDR and CDR2 SFDVKD. The CDR3 is made up of 13 amino acids. The CDR3 protein is CATSDLRGGEQFF. Here the CDR3 DNA reads TGTGCCACCAGTGATTTAAGGGGTGGAGAGCAGTTCTTC.

The V call is TRBV27, the J call TRBJ2-2; 14 bases line up with TRBD2. V shed 5 bases and J 7 bases; nucleotides not matched to a gene: 9. Germline V gene data show CDR1 as MNHEY and CDR2 as SMNVEV (reference sequence). CDR3 size: 17 residues. The DNA for the CDR3 is TGTGCCAGCAGTCCACAAGGGACTAGCGGGAGATACGGGGAGCTGTTTTTT. Translation: CASSPQGTSGRYGELFF.

The V and J genes are TRBV5-6 and TRBJ2-4; 9 nucleotides agree with TRBD1. V was pared by 4 bases and J by 6 bases, with 8 bases of the junction left unmatched. CDR1 and CDR2 from the germline V gene are SGHDT and YYEEEE. This CDR3 contains 15 residues. The CDR3 is CASSPTGGGVNIQYF. The CDR3 bases are TGTGCCAGCAGCCCGACAGGGGGTGGGGTAAACATTCAGTACTTC.

This clone came up many times. This sequence joins TRBV6-5 and TRBJ2-2; 11 bases line up with TRBD1. The CDR3 runs 13 residues. Germline lookup yields CDR1 MNHEY and CDR2 SVGAGI. V dropped 11 bases and J dropped 6; count of bases not matched to a gene: 5. The CDR3 DNA sequence: TGTGCCTCCCAGGGACAGGGGGCCGGGGAGCTGTTTTTT. Translation gives CASQGQGAGELFF.

The chain has TRBV19 and TRBJ1-4, with D perhaps matching TRBD1 (5 bases). The V end was cut by 9 bases, the J end by 5 bases, with 10 bases between. The CDR3 is 12 amino acids. The germline V gene encodes CDR1 LNHDA and CDR2 SQIVND (reference sequence). CDR3 residues: CASQDNNEKLFF. The CDR3, as DNA: TGTGCCAGCCAGGACAACAATGAAAAACTGTTTTTT. Complete variable domain (other parts from reference TRBV19 and TRBJ1-4): DGGITQSPKYLFRKEGQNVTLSCEQNLNHDAMYWYRQDPGQGLRLIYYSQIVNDFQKGDIAEGYSVSREKKESFPLTVTSAQKNPTAFYLCASQDNNEKLFFGSGTQLSVL.

The J gene is TRBJ2-7, the V gene TRBV6-5; tentative D call: TRBD1 (5 bases). The V end lost 5 bases, the J end lost 2 bases, and 16 bases lay between the germline ends. This CDR3 has 15 residues. Germline CDR1 MNHEY, CDR2 SVGAGI. CDR3 region: CASSTSGMGTYEQYF. The CDR3 nucleotides read TGTGCCAGCAGTACTTCAGGGATGGGGACCTACGAGCAGTACTTC.

This chain joins TRBV4-3 and TRBJ2-1; 9 positions agree with TRBD2. Germline V gene data show CDR1 as LGHNA and CDR2 as YSLEER. The trim removed 5 bases at V and 0 bases at J, leaving 8 bases unmatched. The CDR3 covers 17 residues. CDR3 nucleotides: TGCGCCAGCAGCTCCGGGACTAGCAGTGGCTCCTACAATGAGCAGTTCTTC. It yields the protein CASSSGTSSGSYNEQFF.

The rearrangement links TRBV5-1 to TRBJ1-1; D is unclear. Trimming took off 2 bases at V and 0 bases at J, with 14 bases between the two ends. This CDR3 comprises 16 residues. CDR1 is SGHRS and CDR2 is YFSETQ in the germline V gene. The CDR3 nucleotides read TGCGCCAGCAGCTTTTCCCCGGCGGGCATGAACACTGAAGCTTTCTTT. Translating gives CASSFSPAGMNTEAFF.

The rearrangement uses TRBV23-1 and TRBJ1-4, with D possibly TRBD1 on 6 matching bases. TRBV23-1 is an ORF; its function is uncertain. The CDR3 extends over 14 amino acids. Trimming took off 8 bases at V and 8 bases at J, with 18 bases between the two ends. CDR3: CASPRGRGVEKLFF. The CDR3 DNA reads TGCGCCAGCCCCCGCGGCAGGGGAGTGGAAAAACTGTTTTTT.

The rearrangement uses TRBV29-1 and TRBJ1-2, with D possibly TRBD1 on 6 matching bases. V was cut by 1 base and J by 5 bases, with 17 bases left in between. This CDR3 is built from 15 residues. Germline V CDR1 and CDR2: SQVTM, ANQGSEA. This CDR3 reads CSVEVLGAASYGYTF. Here the CDR3 DNA reads TGCAGCGTTGAAGTTTTGGGGGCCGCGTCTTATGGCTACACCTTC.

The chain is built from TRBV29-1 and TRBJ1-4; D is perhaps TRBD1 (5 bases). Per germline, CDR1 SQVTM and CDR2 ANQGSEA. This CDR3 is built from 14 residues. Between the trimmed V and J ends, which lost 4 bases and 1 base, there was a span of 10 bases. This CDR3 is CSVGTYGTNEKLFF. The CDR3 nucleotides read TGCAGCGTTGGGACATACGGAACTAATGAAAAACTGTTTTTT.

The chain couples TRBV5-1 to TRBJ1-2; possibly TRBD1 for D (6 bases). This CDR3 is built from 13 residues. Trimming took 3 bases from V and 4 from J, leaving 10 bases between them. From germline, CDR1 is SGHRS and CDR2 YFSETQ. The CDR3 DNA sequence: TGCGCCAGCAGCTCTACAGGGACCTATGGCTACACCTTC. This gives the protein CASSSTGTYGYTF.

The rearrangement links TRBV19 to TRBJ1-1; 8 bases are a match to TRBD1. This CDR3 spans 16 amino acids. Germline V lookup: CDR1 LNHDA, CDR2 SQIVND (reference sequence). Trimming took 0 bases from V and 1 from J; bases not matched to a gene: 4. This CDR3 is CASSIDSGTGNTEAFF. CDR3 sequence (DNA): TGTGCCAGTAGTATAGACTCCGGGACAGGGAACACTGAAGCTTTCTTT.

The V call is TRBV5-5, the J call TRBJ2-7; the match to TRBD2 covers 11 bases. Germline V gene data show CDR1 as SGHKS and CDR2 as YYEKEE (reference sequence). The CDR3 has 15 amino acids. V dropped 0 bases and J dropped 6; count of bases not matched to a gene: 5. The CDR3 DNA is TGTGCCAGCAGCTTGGCGACTAGCGGGATTAGCGAGCAGTACTTC. It translates to CASSLATSGISEQYF.

The chain combines TRBV29-1 with TRBJ1-1, with a possible D match to TRBD1 (6 bases). The CDR3 is 13 amino acids. The V end lost 7 bases, the J end lost 4 bases, and 16 bases lay between the germline ends. Per the germline V gene, CDR1 is SQVTM and CDR2 is ANQGSEA. The CDR3 sequence: CSAGGGSFTEAFF. The CDR3 nucleotides read TGCAGCGCCGGGGGGGGCTCATTCACTGAAGCTTTCTTT.

V gene TRBV25-1 combines with J gene TRBJ2-1, with TRBD1 matching 7 bases. Germline CDR1 MGHDK, CDR2 SYGVNS. After removal of 5 bases from V and 15 bases from J, the junction contained 13 bases not matched to a gene. This CDR3 has 13 amino acids. The CDR3 sequence is CASSPFFETGWFF. The CDR3 DNA sequence: TGTGCCAGCAGTCCTTTCTTTGAGACAGGGTGGTTCTTC.

This chain connects TRBV4-1 to TRBJ2-7; TRBD2 aligns across 8 bases. This CDR3 is 13 amino acids long. J was trimmed by 3 bases and V by 4 bases; bases with no gene match: 2. Germline V gene lookup returns CDR1 MGHRA and CDR2 YSYEKL. For the CDR3, the DNA is TGCGCCAGCAGCCTGGGACTAGTCTACGAGCAGTACTTC. Its protein product is CASSLGLVYEQYF.

The V and J genes are TRBV4-3 and TRBJ2-3; D perhaps matches TRBD2 (5 bases). CDR1 and CDR2 from the germline V gene are LGHNA and YSLEER. V shed 0 bases and J shed 8 bases, with 6 bases lying between them. The CDR3 consists of 12 residues. Here the CDR3 reads CASSQDAGTQYF. The CDR3 nucleotides are TGCGCCAGCAGCCAAGACGCGGGTACGCAGTATTTT.

The chain has TRBV10-3 and TRBJ2-7, with D possibly TRBD1 on 5 matching bases. The CDR3 has 12 amino acids. With 10 bases removed from V and 2 bases from J, the gap between germline ends came to 12 bases. Per the germline V gene, CDR1 is ENHRY and CDR2 is SYGVKD. This CDR3 is CATTESAYEQYF. As DNA, the CDR3 is TGTGCCACGACAGAGTCGGCCTACGAGCAGTACTTC.

V usage is TRBV2 and J usage is TRBJ1-1, with D tentatively TRBD1 (6 bases). V was pared by 10 bases and J by 3 bases, with 15 bases between. The CDR3 totals 13 residues. In germline, CDR1 is SNHLY, CDR2 FYNNEI. The CDR3 sequence is CATRQEEYTEAFF. In DNA form, the CDR3 reads TGTGCCACCAGACAGGAAGAATACACTGAAGCTTTCTTT.

This clone was counted once. The rearrangement links TRBV11-3 to TRBJ2-5, with 8 positions matching TRBD1. The CDR3 is made up of 14 amino acids. Germline trimming cut 8 bases from V and 0 bases from J; bases unmatched to any gene: 5. Germline CDR1 and CDR2: SGHNT and YENEEA. Here the CDR3 reads CASEDREDQETQYF. The CDR3, as DNA: TGTGCCAGCGAGGACAGGGAAGACCAAGAGACCCAGTACTTC.

CDR3: CASSLRRGPSEQFF. The CDR3 region has the DNA TGTGCCAGCAGCTTACGCAGGGGTCCTTCTGAGCAGTTCTTC. V usage is TRBV11-3 and J usage is TRBJ2-1; tentative D call: TRBD1 (6 bases). From germline, CDR1 is SGHNT and CDR2 YENEEA. With 2 bases removed from V and 9 bases from J, the gap between germline ends came to 14 bases. The CDR3 is 14 amino acids.

The gene calls are TRBV27 and TRBJ2-1; 7 bases fit TRBD1. The CDR3 length is 12 residues. The V segment lost 3 bases and the J segment 15 bases; nucleotides outside the gene matches: 8. Germline assignment: CDR1 MNHEY and CDR2 SMNVEV (reference sequence). CDR3 nucleotide sequence: TGTGCCAGCAGTTTTCGAGGGGGCCCCGGGTTCTTC. Translated, it gives CASSFRGGPGFF.

The rearrangement links TRBV18 to TRBJ1-4, with D possibly matching TRBD1 (6 bases). The CDR3 runs 14 residues. CDR1 and CDR2 from the germline V gene are KGHSH and LQKENI. Between the trimmed V and J ends, which lost 6 bases and 6 bases, there was a span of 14 bases. The CDR3 sequence is CASSMDSADEKLFF. The CDR3 DNA follows: TGTGCCAGCTCCATGGACAGTGCTGATGAAAAACTGTTTTTT.

The V call is TRBV19, the J call TRBJ1-2; TRBD1 matches 8 bases. Germline V gene data show CDR1 as LNHDA and CDR2 as SQIVND (reference sequence). The junction had 12 bases not matched to a gene; V was cut back by 6 bases and J by 0 bases. This CDR3 has 17 residues. CDR3 sequence reads: CASRTRGTGTSNYGYTF. The CDR3 nucleotides are TGTGCCAGTAGGACAAGGGGGACAGGAACCTCTAACTATGGCTACACCTTC.

This chain connects TRBV30 to TRBJ1-2, with 11 positions matching TRBD1. CDR3 length: 15 amino acids. CDR1 is GTSNPN and CDR2 is SVGIG in the germline V gene (reference sequence). V shed 0 bases and J 4 bases; nucleotides not matched to a gene: 4. The CDR3 sequence is CAWSVRTGGLYGYTF. Here the CDR3 DNA reads TGTGCCTGGAGTGTACGGACAGGGGGCCTCTATGGCTACACCTTC.

This clone was counted a few times. The chain joins TRBV5-1 to TRBJ2-1, with 9 bases matching TRBD2. The CDR3 consists of 16 residues. The V and J ends lost 2 bases and 4 bases, in that order; junction bases with no gene match: 7. The germline V gene encodes CDR1 SGHRS and CDR2 YFSETQ. The CDR3 here is CASSFSATSGYNEQFF. The DNA of the CDR3 is TGCGCCAGCAGCTTTTCGGCGACTAGCGGATACAATGAGCAGTTCTTC.